The present TCR beta chain was sequenced within a study of T cell repertoires in cytomegalovirus infection. Study at large: CMV infection plus the matching HLA type was flagged by public TCR beta signatures.

TCRdb processed the reads anew with MiXCR; each CDR3 protein has one entry. This table has a few hundred thousand distinct CDR3 sequences, approximately 40% appearing once. With respect to this clonotype: The target antigen is unknown.

The CDR3 extends over 15 amino acids. V lost 3 bases and J 0 bases, leaving 10 bases between the germline ends. Germline V gives CDR1 KGHSH, CDR2 LQKENI. The chain recombines TRBV18 with TRBJ2-3, with TRBD1 as a possible D gene (6 bases). This material consisted of cultured PBMCs, taken from culture after CMV antigen stimulation. This sequence originates from a human donor in good health (CMV status not recorded). Some clones in this sample may be carry-over from other donors' samples. The CDR3 sequence: CASSPQGSSTDTQYF. The CDR3 bases are TGTGCCAGCTCACCTCAGGGGTCGAGCACAGATACGCAGTATTTT.